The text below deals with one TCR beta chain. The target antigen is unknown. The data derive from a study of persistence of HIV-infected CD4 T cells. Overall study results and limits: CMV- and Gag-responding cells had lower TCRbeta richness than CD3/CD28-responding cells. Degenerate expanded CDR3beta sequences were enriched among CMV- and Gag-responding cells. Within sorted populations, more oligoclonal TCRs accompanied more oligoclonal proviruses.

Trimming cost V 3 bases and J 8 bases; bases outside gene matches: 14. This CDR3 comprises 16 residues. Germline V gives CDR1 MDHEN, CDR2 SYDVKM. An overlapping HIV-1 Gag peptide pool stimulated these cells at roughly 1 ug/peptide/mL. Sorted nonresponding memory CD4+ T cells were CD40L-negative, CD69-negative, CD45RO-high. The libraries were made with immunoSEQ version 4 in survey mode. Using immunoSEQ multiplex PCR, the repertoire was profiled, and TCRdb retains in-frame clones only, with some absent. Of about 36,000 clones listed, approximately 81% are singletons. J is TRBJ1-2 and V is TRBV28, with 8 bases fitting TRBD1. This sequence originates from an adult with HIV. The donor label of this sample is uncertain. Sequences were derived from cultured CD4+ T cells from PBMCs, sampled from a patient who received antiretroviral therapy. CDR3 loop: CASSFPRPGGLGGYTF. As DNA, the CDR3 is TGTGCCAGCAGTTTCCCTCGACCAGGGGGCCTAGGCGGCTACACCTTC.